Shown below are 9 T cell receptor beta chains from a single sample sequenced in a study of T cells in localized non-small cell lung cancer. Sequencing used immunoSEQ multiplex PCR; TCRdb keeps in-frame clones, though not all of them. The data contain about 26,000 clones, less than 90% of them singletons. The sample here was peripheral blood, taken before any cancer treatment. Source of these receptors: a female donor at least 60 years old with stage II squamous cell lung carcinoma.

In DNA form, the CDR3 reads TGTGCCAGCGCTCTAAGGGGTGCGGATGAGTACTTC. Amino acids: CASALRGADEYF. The chain employs TRBV2 and TRBJ2-7; possibly TRBD1 for D (5 bases). In germline, CDR1 is SNHLY, CDR2 FYNNEI. Trimming removed 8 bases from V and 11 bases from J, with 19 bases in between. This CDR3 comprises 12 residues.

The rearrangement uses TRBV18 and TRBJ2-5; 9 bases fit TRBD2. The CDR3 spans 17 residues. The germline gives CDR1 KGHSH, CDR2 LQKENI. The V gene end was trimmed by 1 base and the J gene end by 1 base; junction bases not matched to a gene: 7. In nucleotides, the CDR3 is TGTGCCAGCTCACCACGCCCAGCTAGCGGGACCCAAGAGACCCAGTACTTC. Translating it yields CASSPRPASGTQETQYF.

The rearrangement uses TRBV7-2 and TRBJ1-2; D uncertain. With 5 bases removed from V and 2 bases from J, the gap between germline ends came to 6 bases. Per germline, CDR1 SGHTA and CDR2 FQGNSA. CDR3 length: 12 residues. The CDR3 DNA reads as TGTGCCAGCAGCATACGGAACTATGGCTACACCTTC. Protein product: CASSIRNYGYTF.

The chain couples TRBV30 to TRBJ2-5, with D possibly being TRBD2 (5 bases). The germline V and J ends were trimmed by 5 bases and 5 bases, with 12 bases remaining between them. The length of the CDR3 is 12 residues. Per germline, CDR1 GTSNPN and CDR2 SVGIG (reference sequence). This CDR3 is CAWHRGLETQYF. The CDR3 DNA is TGTGCCTGGCATCGGGGATTGGAGACCCAGTACTTC.

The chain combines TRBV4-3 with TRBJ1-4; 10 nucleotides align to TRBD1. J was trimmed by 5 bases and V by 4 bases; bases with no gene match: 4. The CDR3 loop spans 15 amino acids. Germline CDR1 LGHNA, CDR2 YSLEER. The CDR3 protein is CASSRQGQGNEKLFF. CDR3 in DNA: TGCGCCAGCAGCCGACAGGGACAGGGGAATGAAAAACTGTTTTTT.

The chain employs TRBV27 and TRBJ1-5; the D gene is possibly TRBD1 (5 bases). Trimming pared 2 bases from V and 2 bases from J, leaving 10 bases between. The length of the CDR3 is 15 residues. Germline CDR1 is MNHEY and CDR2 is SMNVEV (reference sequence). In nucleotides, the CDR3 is TGTGCCAGCAGTTTAGACAGTATTGGCAATCAGCCCCAGCATTTT. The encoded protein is CASSLDSIGNQPQHF.

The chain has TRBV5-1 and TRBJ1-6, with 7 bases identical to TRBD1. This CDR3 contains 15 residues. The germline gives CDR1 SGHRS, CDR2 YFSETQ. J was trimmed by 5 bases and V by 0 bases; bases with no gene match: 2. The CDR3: CASSLVGTDNSPLHF. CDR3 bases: TGCGCCAGCAGCTTGGTTGGGACAGATAATTCACCCCTCCACTTT.

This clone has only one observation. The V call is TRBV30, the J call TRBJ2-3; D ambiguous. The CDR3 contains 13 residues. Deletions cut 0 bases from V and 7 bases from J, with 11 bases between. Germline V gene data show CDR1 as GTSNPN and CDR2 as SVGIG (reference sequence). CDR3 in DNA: TGTGCCTGGAGTGTATCGACCTCGAATACGCAGTATTTT. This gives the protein CAWSVSTSNTQYF.

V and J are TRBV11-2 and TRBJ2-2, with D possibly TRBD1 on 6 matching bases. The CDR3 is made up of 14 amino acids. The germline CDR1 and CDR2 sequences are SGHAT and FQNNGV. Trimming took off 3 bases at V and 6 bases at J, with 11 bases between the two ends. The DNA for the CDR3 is TGTGCCAGCAGCTTTGGGGGCTGGGCCGGGGAGCTGTTTTTT. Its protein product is CASSFGGWAGELFF.